One and the same sample provided the 24 T cell receptor beta chains below, sequenced in a study of blood T cell repertoires in COVID-19. Data came from immunoSEQ multiplex PCR; TCRdb stores just in-frame clones and leaves some out. The data hold about 150,000 clones, with about 88% observed a single time. Sample: peripheral blood. The receptor set was obtained from a woman aged 60-75 years with COVID-19, enrolled during active disease.

Turning to this clone: The sample contains more than one DNA sequence encoding this CDR3. The chain has TRBV12-3 or TRBV12-4 and TRBJ1-5; D ambiguous. The ends were cut back, 3 bases at V and 2 bases at J, with 2 bases in the middle. This CDR3 is 12 amino acids long. The CDR3 is CASSFGNQPQHF. CDR3 nucleotides: TGTGCCAGCAGTTTCGGCAATCAGCCCCAGCATTTT.

The J gene is TRBJ1-4, the V gene TRBV5-1; D is ambiguous. The germline CDR1 and CDR2 sequences are SGHRS and YFSETQ. V was trimmed by 0 bases and J by 7 bases, leaving 16 bases between them. The CDR3 is 16 residues long. CDR3 region: CASSLGLSLSGEKLFF. CDR3 coding DNA: TGCGCCAGCAGCTTGGGTTTGTCGCTGAGTGGTGAAAAACTGTTTTTT.

The V and J genes are TRBV2 and TRBJ1-5; 9 bases are shared with TRBD1. The germline V gene encodes CDR1 SNHLY and CDR2 FYNNEI. V gave up 5 bases and J gave up 4 bases; unmatched junction bases: 3. The CDR3 is 14 residues long. CDR3 nucleotide sequence: TGTGCCAGCAGTAAGGACAGGGGAAATCAGCCCCAGCATTTT. This sequence encodes CASSKDRGNQPQHF.

The V call is TRBV7-9, the J call TRBJ2-3, with TRBD1 as a possible D gene (6 bases). This CDR3 contains 14 residues. Trimming cost V 2 bases and J 5 bases, with 11 bases left between them. Looked up from germline, CDR1 is SEHNR and CDR2 is FQNEAQ (reference sequence). The CDR3 DNA follows: TGTGCCAGCAGCTTATACAGGGCCGGAGATACGCAGTATTTT. Translation gives CASSLYRAGDTQYF.

J is TRBJ1-1 and V is TRBV7-2; the D gene is possibly TRBD1 (6 bases). Trimming stripped 3 bases from V and 8 bases from J, with 16 bases between. The length of the CDR3 is 14 residues. The germline V gene encodes CDR1 SGHTA and CDR2 FQGNSA. CDR3 bases: TGTGCCAGCAGCTTGACCCAGGGGCCCCCAGAAGCTTTCTTT. Translation gives CASSLTQGPPEAFF.

This chain connects TRBV5-1 to TRBJ1-1; maybe TRBD1 (5 bases). The germline CDR1 and CDR2 sequences are SGHRS and YFSETQ. The germline V and J ends were trimmed by 1 base and 5 bases, with 9 bases remaining between them. The CDR3 is 13 amino acids. The CDR3 region has the DNA TGCGCCAGCAGCTTGCTGGGGGGGACTGAAGCTTTCTTT. It codes for CASSLLGGTEAFF.

V gene TRBV30 combines with J gene TRBJ1-6; tentative D call: TRBD1 (6 bases). V dropped 2 bases and J dropped 0 bases, with 17 bases sitting between them. Per the germline V gene, CDR1 is GTSNPN and CDR2 is SVGIG (reference sequence). The CDR3 totals 18 residues. The CDR3, as DNA: TGTGCCTGGAGTAAAGGACAGCTCACCAGCTCCTATAATTCACCCCTCCACTTT. Protein product: CAWSKGQLTSSYNSPLHF.

The rearrangement links TRBV7-9 to TRBJ1-2, with D uncertain. V gave up 4 bases and J gave up 4 bases, with 10 bases separating them. Germline CDR1 and CDR2: SEHNR and FQNEAQ (reference sequence). This CDR3 spans 13 amino acids. The CDR3 protein is CASSSGSPYGYTF. The CDR3 bases are TGTGCCAGCAGCTCCGGGTCCCCCTATGGCTACACCTTC.

The chain recombines TRBV6-6 with TRBJ2-7; D is uncertain. V was shortened by 5 bases and J by 4 bases, with 9 bases between the two germline ends. Germline CDR1 is MNHNY and CDR2 is SVGAGI (reference sequence). The CDR3 runs to 12 residues. CDR3 amino acids: CASSQQAYEQYF. CDR3 DNA sequence: TGTGCCAGCAGTCAGCAGGCGTACGAGCAGTACTTC.

The rearrangement links TRBV7-9 to TRBJ1-2; TRBD1 is a possible D gene (6 bases). The ends were cut back, 5 bases at V and 8 bases at J, with 15 bases in the middle. The CDR3 contains 13 residues. The germline gives CDR1 SEHNR, CDR2 FQNEAQ (reference sequence). The CDR3 here is CASSGRGGVGYTF. The CDR3 nucleotides are TGTGCCAGCAGCGGTAGGGGGGGAGTCGGCTACACCTTC.

The V gene is TRBV5-1, the J gene TRBJ2-1; 10 nucleotides agree with TRBD2. J gave up 10 bases and V 5 bases, and 12 bases lay outside the gene matches. Germline lookup yields CDR1 SGHRS and CDR2 YFSETQ. The CDR3 runs to 15 residues. The CDR3 protein is CASSSSGRAGWEQFF. CDR3 nucleotides: TGCGCCAGCAGTTCAAGCGGGAGGGCCGGTTGGGAGCAGTTCTTC.

J is TRBJ2-5 and V is TRBV18, with 7 positions matching TRBD1. Unmatched junction bases numbered 2, after V lost 3 bases and J lost 1 base. The CDR3 consists of 14 residues. The germline V gene has CDR1 KGHSH and CDR2 LQKENI. This CDR3 reads CASSPYRGQETQYF. CDR3 coding DNA: TGTGCCAGCTCACCCTACAGGGGCCAAGAGACCCAGTACTTC.

This clone was observed once. The chain has TRBV5-1 and TRBJ1-2, with D hard to call. The CDR3 length is 15 residues. Germline CDR1 SGHRS, CDR2 YFSETQ. Trimming shortened V by 1 base and J by 8 bases, and 18 bases separated the two germline ends. The CDR3 is CASSLSSAGIRGYTF. As DNA, the CDR3 is TGCGCCAGCAGCTTGTCCTCGGCGGGGATCCGAGGCTACACCTTC.

The J gene is TRBJ2-1, the V gene TRBV5-4; D perhaps matches TRBD2 (5 bases). Trimming pared 0 bases from V and 0 bases from J, leaving 7 bases between. The CDR3 is 15 amino acids. Germline V gene sequence: CDR1 SGHNT, CDR2 YYREEE (reference sequence). For the CDR3, the DNA is TGTGCCAGCAGCTTGGGAGGGCCCTCCTACAATGAGCAGTTCTTC. Translation gives CASSLGGPSYNEQFF. Variable domain in full (rest from reference TRBV5-4 and TRBJ2-1): ETGVTQSPTHLIKTRGQQVTLRCSSQSGHNTVSWYQQALGQGPQFIFQYYREEENGRGNFPPRFSGLQFPNYSSELNVNALELDDSALYLCASSLGGPSYNEQFFGPGTRLTVL.

The rearrangement joins TRBV5-1 to TRBJ1-6, with D maybe TRBD1 (5 bases). The V end was cut by 0 bases, the J end by 7 bases, with 11 bases between. CDR1 is SGHRS and CDR2 is YFSETQ in the germline V gene. The CDR3 has 15 amino acids. The CDR3 bases are TGCGCCAGCAGCTTGGACCGACAGTCAAATTCACCCCTCCACTTT. This encodes CASSLDRQSNSPLHF.

The chain couples TRBV2 to TRBJ1-2, with D possibly TRBD1 on 6 matching bases. The V gene lost 3 bases and the J gene lost 8 bases, with 7 bases spanning the gap. Germline CDR1 and CDR2: SNHLY and FYNNEI. The CDR3 has 11 amino acids. The CDR3 spells CASSDQGGYTF. For the CDR3, the DNA is TGTGCCAGCAGTGATCAGGGGGGCTACACCTTC. Drawing the rest from reference TRBV2 and TRBJ1-2, the complete variable domain is EPEVTQTPSHQVTQMGQEVILRCVPISNHLYFYWYRQILGQKVEFLVSFYNNEISEKSEIFDDQFSVERPDGSNFTLKIRSTKLEDSAMYFCASSDQGGYTFGSGTRLTVV.

This clone was found a few times. This sequence joins TRBV7-9 and TRBJ1-5, with TRBD1 as a possible D gene (5 bases). Per germline, CDR1 SEHNR and CDR2 FQNEAQ (reference sequence). The CDR3 length is 14 residues. Trimming shortened V by 7 bases and J by 0 bases, and 10 bases separated the two germline ends. The CDR3 coding sequence is TGTGCCAGCACCGGGGGGGGTAGCAATCAGCCCCAGCATTTT. It codes for CASTGGGSNQPQHF.

This chain links TRBV6-6 with TRBJ1-1; a possible D gene is TRBD1 (5 bases). There are 14 residues in the CDR3. CDR1 is MNHNY, CDR2 SVGAGI, per germline (reference sequence). V was shortened by 5 bases and J by 1 base, with 11 bases between the two germline ends. The CDR3 sequence: CASSSVGQNTEAFF. The CDR3 nucleotides are TGTGCCAGCAGTAGCGTCGGACAGAACACTGAAGCTTTCTTT.

This chain links TRBV6-4 with TRBJ2-2, with D unclear. The CDR3 extends over 11 amino acids. The V end lost 3 bases, the J end lost 8 bases, and 4 bases lay between the germline ends. Germline V CDR1 and CDR2: MRHNA, SNTAGT. The CDR3 loop is CASSEAGELFF. The CDR3 DNA reads as TGTGCCAGCAGTGAAGCGGGGGAGCTGTTTTTT.

The chain uses TRBV21-1 and TRBJ2-1; the D segment call TRBD2 is taken from the table without a DNA check. TRBV21-1 has pseudogene status. This CDR3 comprises 13 residues. The CDR3 coding sequence is TGTGCCAGCAGCAAACGTAGCTACAATGAGCAGTTCTTC. This gives the protein CASSKRSYNEQFF.

V is TRBV11-3 and J is TRBJ2-4; D remains unclear. The CDR3 has 13 amino acids. V was trimmed by 4 bases and J by 8 bases, leaving 12 bases between them. Germline V gives CDR1 SGHNT, CDR2 YENEEA. The CDR3 DNA follows: TGTGCCAGCAGCTATGGATTAGGAGACATTCAGTACTTC. This gives the protein CASSYGLGDIQYF.

The chain has TRBV6-5 and TRBJ1-1; D is perhaps TRBD1 (5 bases). The germline V gene encodes CDR1 MNHEY and CDR2 SVGAGI. The length of the CDR3 is 14 residues. V was pared by 5 bases and J by 3 bases, with 13 bases between. The DNA for the CDR3 is TGTGCCAGCAGTCACCTCGCGGGGGACACTGAAGCTTTCTTT. Its translation: CASSHLAGDTEAFF.

The V and J genes are TRBV6-5 and TRBJ2-7, with 8 bases aligning to TRBD2. Germline V lookup: CDR1 MNHEY, CDR2 SVGAGI. The CDR3 sequence is 16 residues long. With 2 bases clipped from V and 0 bases from J, the junction kept 6 bases outside the gene matches. The CDR3 nucleotides read TGTGCCAGCAGTTACAAGGGCGGGAGGAGCTCCTACGAGCAGTACTTC. It encodes CASSYKGGRSSYEQYF.

This clone was counted a single time. CDR3 sequence: CASSLVVRETQYF. The DNA for the CDR3 is TGCGCCAGCAGCTTGGTAGTCCGAGAGACCCAGTACTTC. J is TRBJ2-5 and V is TRBV5-1, with D unclear. Per the germline V gene, CDR1 is SGHRS and CDR2 is YFSETQ. V was pared by 0 bases and J by 4 bases, with 7 bases between. This CDR3 contains 13 residues. The full variable domain, rest sourced from reference TRBV5-1 and TRBJ2-5, is KAGVTQTPRYLIKTRGQQVTLSCSPISGHRSVSWYQQTPGQGLQFLFEYFSETQRNKGNFPGRFSGRQFSNSRSEMNVSTLELGDSALYLCASSLVVRETQYFGPGTRLLVL.